Listed below are T cell receptor beta chains from one sample, sequenced in a study of OX40 agonist ivuxolimab in advanced cancers. Generated by immunoSEQ multiplex PCR, the TCRdb table keeps only in-frame clones and is missing some. The sample contains 100,000 to 150,000 clones, around 95% of which appear only once. The sample was CD4+ or CD8+ T cells sorted from blood, taken in a trial of the OX40 agonist ivuxolimab. The source is an adult with an advanced solid tumor such as melanoma, head and neck, liver or kidney cancer. The conserved cysteine and the conserved F or W are not part of the CDR3 here. The order of the fields is V gene, J gene, clone size, CDR3 protein. The listing skips clone size in some rows; elsewhere it reads once, few, many or a size class.

v_call: TRBV7-9
j_call: TRBJ2-5
clone_size: once
cdr3_aa: ASSLAYGTEETQY

v_call: TRBV7-9
j_call: TRBJ1-4
clone_size: .
cdr3_aa: ASSLEGVGEKLF

v_call: TRBV29-1
j_call: TRBJ1-1
clone_size: .
cdr3_aa: SVESTTEAF

v_call: TRBV15
j_call: TRBJ2-3
clone_size: once
cdr3_aa: ATSRLGGRTDTQY

v_call: TRBV5-5
j_call: TRBJ2-7
clone_size: once
cdr3_aa: ASSLDPLAVFSYEQY

v_call: TRBV5-4
j_call: TRBJ2-1
clone_size: once
cdr3_aa: ASSLEGASEQF

v_call: TRBV27
j_call: TRBJ2-2
clone_size: .
cdr3_aa: ASSFRGQGGELF

v_call: TRBV28
j_call: TRBJ1-5
clone_size: .
cdr3_aa: ASSLLGSPGQPQH

v_call: TRBV5-4
j_call: TRBJ2-7
clone_size: .
cdr3_aa: ASSLARQGVYEQY

v_call: TRBV7-2
j_call: TRBJ1-5
clone_size: few
cdr3_aa: ASSYTLTGGRQPQH

v_call: TRBV23-1
j_call: TRBJ2-3
clone_size: once
cdr3_aa: ASRGTSELDTQY

v_call: TRBV9
j_call: TRBJ2-3
clone_size: .
cdr3_aa: ASSQTRLAVDTQY

v_call: TRBV28
j_call: TRBJ2-3
clone_size: .
cdr3_aa: ASSLYARLGADTQY

v_call: TRBV9
j_call: TRBJ1-2
clone_size: once
cdr3_aa: ASRGTGRNYGYT

v_call: TRBV19
j_call: TRBJ2-6
clone_size: .
cdr3_aa: ASSIPGTGANVLT

v_call: TRBV7-8
j_call: TRBJ1-4
clone_size: .
cdr3_aa: ASSLGQFNEKLF

v_call: TRBV5-4
j_call: TRBJ2-5
clone_size: .
cdr3_aa: ASSSQETQY

v_call: TRBV28
j_call: TRBJ1-3
clone_size: .
cdr3_aa: ASSLWAGSSGNTIY

v_call: TRBV30
j_call: TRBJ1-2
clone_size: .
cdr3_aa: AWSRGDWDGYT

v_call: TRBV28
j_call: TRBJ1-1
clone_size: .
cdr3_aa: ASSFDRVNTEAF

v_call: TRBV5-4
j_call: TRBJ1-5
clone_size: .
cdr3_aa: ASSLGRQGPWAQH

v_call: TRBV30
j_call: TRBJ2-1
clone_size: .
cdr3_aa: AWNRGGRNEQF

v_call: TRBV7-3
j_call: TRBJ2-6
clone_size: .
cdr3_aa: ASSPPPGSGANVLT

v_call: TRBV7-2
j_call: TRBJ2-1
clone_size: .
cdr3_aa: ASSHRRGPNNEQF

v_call: TRBV2
j_call: TRBJ2-7
clone_size: .
cdr3_aa: ASSVRQSTYEQY

v_call: TRBV18
j_call: TRBJ2-2
clone_size: .
cdr3_aa: ASSPYPPSRDSILTGELF

v_call: TRBV27
j_call: TRBJ1-2
clone_size: few
cdr3_aa: ASSFGTHYGYT

v_call: TRBV7-2
j_call: TRBJ2-7
clone_size: once
cdr3_aa: ASSPPWTVAYEQY

v_call: TRBV10-3
j_call: TRBJ1-1
clone_size: .
cdr3_aa: AISVGQGVTEAF

v_call: TRBV28
j_call: TRBJ2-5
clone_size: .
cdr3_aa: ASSLMRETQY